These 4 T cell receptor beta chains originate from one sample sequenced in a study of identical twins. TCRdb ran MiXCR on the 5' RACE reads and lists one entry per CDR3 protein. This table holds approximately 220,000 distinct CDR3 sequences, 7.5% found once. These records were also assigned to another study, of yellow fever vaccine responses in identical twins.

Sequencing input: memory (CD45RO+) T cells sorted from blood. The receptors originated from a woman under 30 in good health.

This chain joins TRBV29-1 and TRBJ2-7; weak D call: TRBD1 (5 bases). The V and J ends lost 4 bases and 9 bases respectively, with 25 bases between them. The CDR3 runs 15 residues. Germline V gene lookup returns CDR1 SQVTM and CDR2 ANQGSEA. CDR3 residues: CSVVLGVRNSHVQYF. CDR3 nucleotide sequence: TGCAGCGTTGTTTTAGGGGTCCGGAATAGCCACGTGCAGTACTTC.

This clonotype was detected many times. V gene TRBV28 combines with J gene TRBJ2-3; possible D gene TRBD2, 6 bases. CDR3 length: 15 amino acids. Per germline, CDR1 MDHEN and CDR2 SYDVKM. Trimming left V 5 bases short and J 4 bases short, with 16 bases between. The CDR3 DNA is TGTGCCAGCAGTCCATCTAGCGTGCCCCCAGATACGCAGTATTTT. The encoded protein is CASSPSSVPPDTQYF.

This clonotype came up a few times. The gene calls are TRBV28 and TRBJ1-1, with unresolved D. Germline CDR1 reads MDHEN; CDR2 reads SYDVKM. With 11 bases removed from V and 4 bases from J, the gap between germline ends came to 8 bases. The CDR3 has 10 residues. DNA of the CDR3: TGTGCCGGATATTCCACTGAAGCTTTCTTT. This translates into CAGYSTEAFF.

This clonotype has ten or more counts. CDR3 protein: CASSLDKTSGRTDTQYF. CDR3 coding DNA: TGTGCCAGCAGCTTAGATAAGACTAGCGGGAGGACAGATACGCAGTATTTT. This chain links TRBV7-8 with TRBJ2-3; TRBD2 matches 13 bases. The germline V gene has CDR1 SGHVS and CDR2 FQNEAQ. J lost 3 bases, V lost 1 base, and 4 bases had no gene match. CDR3 length: 17 amino acids.